This TCR beta chain was identified during a study of blood T cell repertoires in COVID-19. The overall study: Sites in the United States, Italy and Spain provided acute and convalescent COVID-19 samples.

The authors' processing: Nucleated cell counts were estimated from reference gene primer amplification. The repertoire was sequenced with immunoSEQ multiplex PCR; TCRdb's copy has only in-frame clones and lacks some. V, J and clone size are those of that table, while D and trimming were read from the DNA. The sample consists of about 140,000 clones, roughly 80% of them appearing once. Participants had their cohort set by participant-reported clinical history. The CDR3 covers 17 residues. Germline CDR1 reads SGHRS; CDR2 reads YFSETQ. V shed 4 bases, J shed 3 bases, and the junction held 14 bases outside the gene matches.

This clonotype originated in a woman aged 50 to 65 who had recovered from COVID-19. The chain couples TRBV5-1 to TRBJ1-2; 8 nucleotides align to TRBD1. Source material: PBMCs or T cells enriched from blood (not recorded which). The CDR3 protein is CASSSGQGDVLYYGYTF. The CDR3 DNA is TGCGCCAGCAGCAGTGGACAGGGAGATGTCTTATACTATGGCTACACCTTC.